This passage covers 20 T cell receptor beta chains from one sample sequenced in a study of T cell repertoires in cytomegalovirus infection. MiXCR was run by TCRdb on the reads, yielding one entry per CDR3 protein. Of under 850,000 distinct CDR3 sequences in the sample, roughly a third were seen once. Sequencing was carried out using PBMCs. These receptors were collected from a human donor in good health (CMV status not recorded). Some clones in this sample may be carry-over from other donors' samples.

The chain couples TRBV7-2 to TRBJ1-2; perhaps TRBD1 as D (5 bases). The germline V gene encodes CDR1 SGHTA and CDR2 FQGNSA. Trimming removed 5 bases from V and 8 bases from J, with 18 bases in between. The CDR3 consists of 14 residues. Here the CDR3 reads CASSLTRTGHGYTF. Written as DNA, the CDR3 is TGTGCCAGCAGCCTAACCCGCACAGGCCACGGCTACACCTTC.

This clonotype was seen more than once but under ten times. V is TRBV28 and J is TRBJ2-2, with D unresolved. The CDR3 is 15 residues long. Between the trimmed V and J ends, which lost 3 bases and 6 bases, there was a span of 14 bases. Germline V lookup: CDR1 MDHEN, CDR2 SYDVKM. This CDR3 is CASSFLGTLPGELFF. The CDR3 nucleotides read TGTGCCAGCAGTTTCCTCGGAACCCTCCCCGGGGAGCTGTTTTTT.

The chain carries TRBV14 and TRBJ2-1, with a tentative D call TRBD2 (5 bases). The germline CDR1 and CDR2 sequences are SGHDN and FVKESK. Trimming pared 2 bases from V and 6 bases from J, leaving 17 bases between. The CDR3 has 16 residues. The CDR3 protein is CASSQPSQLGPNEQFF. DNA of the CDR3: TGTGCCAGCAGCCAACCAAGCCAACTAGGCCCCAATGAGCAGTTCTTC.

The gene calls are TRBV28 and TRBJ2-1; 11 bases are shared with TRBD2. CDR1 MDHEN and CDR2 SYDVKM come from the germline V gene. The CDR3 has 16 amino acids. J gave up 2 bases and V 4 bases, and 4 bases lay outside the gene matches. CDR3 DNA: TGTGCCAGCAGTTATCTAGCGGGAGGAACCTACAATGAGCAGTTCTTC. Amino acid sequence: CASSYLAGGTYNEQFF.

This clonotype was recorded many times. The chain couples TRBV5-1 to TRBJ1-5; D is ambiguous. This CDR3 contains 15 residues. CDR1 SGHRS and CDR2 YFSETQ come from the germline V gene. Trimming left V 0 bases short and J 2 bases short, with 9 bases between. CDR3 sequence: CASSLAGDGNQPQHF. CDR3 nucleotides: TGCGCCAGCAGCTTGGCCGGGGATGGCAATCAGCCCCAGCATTTT.

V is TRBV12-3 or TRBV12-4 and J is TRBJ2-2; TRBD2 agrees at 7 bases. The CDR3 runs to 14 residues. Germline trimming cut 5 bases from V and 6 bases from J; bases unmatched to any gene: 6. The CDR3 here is CASSPHAGAGELFF. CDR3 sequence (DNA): TGTGCCAGCAGTCCCCATGCGGGGGCCGGGGAGCTGTTTTTT.

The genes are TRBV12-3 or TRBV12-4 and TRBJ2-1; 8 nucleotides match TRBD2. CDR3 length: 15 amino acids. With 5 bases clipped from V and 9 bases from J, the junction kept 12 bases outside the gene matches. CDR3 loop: CASSVSVQREIEQFF. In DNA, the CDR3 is TGTGCCAGCAGTGTTTCGGTCCAGCGGGAGATTGAGCAGTTCTTC.

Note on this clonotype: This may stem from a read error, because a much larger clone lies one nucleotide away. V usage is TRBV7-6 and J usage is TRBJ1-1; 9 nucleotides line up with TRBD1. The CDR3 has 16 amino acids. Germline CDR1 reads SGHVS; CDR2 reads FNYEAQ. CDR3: CASSAQVQGAGTEASF. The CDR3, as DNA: TGTGCCAGCAGCGCCCAAGTACAGGGGGCGGGCACTGAAGCTTCCTTT.

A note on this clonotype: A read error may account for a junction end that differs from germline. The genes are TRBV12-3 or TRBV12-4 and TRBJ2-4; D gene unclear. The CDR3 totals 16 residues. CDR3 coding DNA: TGTGCCAGCGGTTTAATTCTGGCCGGCCAGCGCGGCATTCAGTACTTC. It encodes CASGLILAGQRGIQYF.

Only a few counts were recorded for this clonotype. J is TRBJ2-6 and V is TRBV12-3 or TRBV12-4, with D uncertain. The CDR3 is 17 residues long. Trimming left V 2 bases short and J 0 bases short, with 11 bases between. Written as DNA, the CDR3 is TGTGCCAGCAGTTTACGTTGGGTTCTCTCTGGGGCCAACGTCCTGACTTTC. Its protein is CASSLRWVLSGANVLTF.

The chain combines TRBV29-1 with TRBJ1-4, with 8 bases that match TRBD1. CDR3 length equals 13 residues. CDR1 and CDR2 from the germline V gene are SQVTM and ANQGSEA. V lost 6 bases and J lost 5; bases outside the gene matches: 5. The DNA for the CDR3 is TGCAGCGTACGGACAGGGAAGAATGAAAAACTGTTTTTT. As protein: CSVRTGKNEKLFF.

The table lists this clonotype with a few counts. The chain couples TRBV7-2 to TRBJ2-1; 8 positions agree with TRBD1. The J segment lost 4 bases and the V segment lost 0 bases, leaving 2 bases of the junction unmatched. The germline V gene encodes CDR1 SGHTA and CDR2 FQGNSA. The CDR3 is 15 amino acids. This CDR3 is CASSLAGQGYNEQFF. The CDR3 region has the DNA TGTGCCAGCAGCTTAGCAGGACAGGGTTACAATGAGCAGTTCTTC.

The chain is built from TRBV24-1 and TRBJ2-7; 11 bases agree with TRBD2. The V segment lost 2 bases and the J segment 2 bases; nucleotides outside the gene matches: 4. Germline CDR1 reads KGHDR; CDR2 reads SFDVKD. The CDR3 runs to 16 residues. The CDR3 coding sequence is TGTGCCACCAGTGATTGGGGGACTAGCGGAACCTACGAGCAGTACTTC. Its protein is CATSDWGTSGTYEQYF.

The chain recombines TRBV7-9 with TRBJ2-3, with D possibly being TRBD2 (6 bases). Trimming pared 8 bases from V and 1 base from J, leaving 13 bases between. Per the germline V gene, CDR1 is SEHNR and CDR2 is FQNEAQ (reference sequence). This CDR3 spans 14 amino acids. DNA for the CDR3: TGTGCCAGCTGGAGCGGGTGGCGCACAGATACGCAGTATTTT. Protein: CASWSGWRTDTQYF.

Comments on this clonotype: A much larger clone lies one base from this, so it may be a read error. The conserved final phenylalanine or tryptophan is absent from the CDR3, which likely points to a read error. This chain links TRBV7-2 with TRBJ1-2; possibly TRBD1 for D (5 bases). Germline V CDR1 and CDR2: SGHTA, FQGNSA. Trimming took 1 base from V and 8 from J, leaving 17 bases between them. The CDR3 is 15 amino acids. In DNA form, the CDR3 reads TGTGCCAGCAGCTTAGAGTGGGGGACTGATTACGGCTACACCTTA. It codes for CASSLEWGTDYGYTL.

The CDR3: CAIEPGLNEQYF. CDR3 in DNA: TGTGCCATCGAACCGGGACTCAACGAGCAGTACTTC. The chain combines TRBV28 with TRBJ2-7, with D perhaps TRBD2 (6 bases). This CDR3 has 12 amino acids. Germline V gene lookup returns CDR1 MDHEN and CDR2 SYDVKM. V shed 10 bases and J shed 5 bases, with 15 bases lying between them. The whole variable domain, filled in from reference TRBV28 and TRBJ2-7, reads DVKVTQSSRYLVKRTGEKVFLECVQDMDHENMFWYRQDPGLGLRLIYFSYDVKMKEKGDIPEGYSVSREKKERFSLILESASTNQTSMYLCAIEPGLNEQYFGPGTRLTVT.

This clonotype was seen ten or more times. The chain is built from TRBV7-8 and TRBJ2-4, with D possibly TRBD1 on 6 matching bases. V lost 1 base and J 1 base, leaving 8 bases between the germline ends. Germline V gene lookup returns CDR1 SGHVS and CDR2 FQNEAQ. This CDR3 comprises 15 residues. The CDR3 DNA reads TGTGCCAGCAGCTTAGTCGACAGGGCCAAAAACATTCAGTACTTC. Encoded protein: CASSLVDRAKNIQYF.

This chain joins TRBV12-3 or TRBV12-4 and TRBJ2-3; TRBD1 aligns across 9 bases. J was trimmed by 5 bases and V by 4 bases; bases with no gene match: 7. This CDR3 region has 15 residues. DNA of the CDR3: TGTGCCAGCAGTTCCGGGACAGGGTTCGGAGATACGCAGTATTTT. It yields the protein CASSSGTGFGDTQYF.

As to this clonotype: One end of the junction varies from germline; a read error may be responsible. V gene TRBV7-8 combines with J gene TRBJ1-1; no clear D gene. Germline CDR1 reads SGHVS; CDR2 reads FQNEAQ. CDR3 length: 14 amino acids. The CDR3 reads CASSSGISLTEDFF. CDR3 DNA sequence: TGTGCCAGCAGCTCAGGAATTAGTCTGACTGAAGATTTCTTT.

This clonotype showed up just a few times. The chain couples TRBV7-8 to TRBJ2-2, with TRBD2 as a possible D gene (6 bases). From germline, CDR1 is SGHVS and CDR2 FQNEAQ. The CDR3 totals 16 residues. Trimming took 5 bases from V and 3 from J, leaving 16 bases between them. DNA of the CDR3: TGTGCCAGCAGCCCCCTCGGGACTTCATACACCGGGGAGCTGTTTTTT. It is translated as CASSPLGTSYTGELFF. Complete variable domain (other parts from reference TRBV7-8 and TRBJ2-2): GAGVSQSPRYKVAKRGQDVALRCDPISGHVSLFWYQQALGQGPEFLTYFQNEAQLDKSGLPSDRFFAERPEGSVSTLKIQRTQQEDSAVYLCASSPLGTSYTGELFFGEGSRLTVL.